This entry lists 22 T cell receptor beta chains sequenced from one sample in a study of blood T cell repertoires in COVID-19. Sequenced by immunoSEQ multiplex PCR; TCRdb stores in-frame clones only, minus some. The top ten hold under 5.5% of the sample, which has about 200,000 clones, 89% seen once. Specimen: peripheral blood. All receptors derive from a woman aged 40 to 50 with acute or convalescent COVID-19.

This clone was counted between two and nine times. The rearrangement links TRBV4-2 to TRBJ1-5, with D perhaps TRBD1 (5 bases). Germline CDR1 is LGHNA and CDR2 is YNFKEQ. The CDR3 is 14 residues long. V lost 0 bases and J 4 bases, leaving 7 bases between the germline ends. The CDR3: CASSQDRGNQPQHF. CDR3 DNA sequence: TGTGCCAGCAGCCAAGATAGGGGTAATCAGCCCCAGCATTTT.

The chain is built from TRBV6-5 and TRBJ1-1; 8 bases line up with TRBD1. The CDR3 runs 14 residues. CDR1 and CDR2 from the germline V gene are MNHEY and SVGAGI. V was pared by 10 bases and J by 3 bases, with 10 bases of the junction left unmatched. The CDR3 nucleotides are TGTGCCATCCACCCCACAGGGGGACACACTGAAGCTTTCTTT. It specifies CAIHPTGGHTEAFF.

This clone has only a few counts. V usage is TRBV12-5 and J usage is TRBJ1-3; tentatively, D is TRBD1 (5 bases). The CDR3 sequence is 15 residues long. Trimming removed 6 bases from V and 0 bases from J, with 12 bases in between. Germline assignment: CDR1 LGHNT and CDR2 FRNRAP. Here the CDR3 reads CASGRTGVSGNTIYF. The CDR3 DNA reads as TGTGCTAGTGGCCGAACAGGAGTCTCTGGAAACACCATATATTTT.

The chain uses TRBV4-2 and TRBJ2-3; the D gene is possibly TRBD2 (7 bases). Per germline, CDR1 LGHNA and CDR2 YNFKEQ. This CDR3 contains 16 residues. V lost 3 bases and J 0 bases, leaving 13 bases between the germline ends. CDR3 sequence reads: CASSHLGGASTDTQYF. For the CDR3, the DNA is TGTGCCAGCAGCCATCTGGGGGGGGCTAGCACAGATACGCAGTATTTT.

The chain has TRBV19 and TRBJ1-6; 7 nucleotides line up with TRBD1. CDR3 length: 17 amino acids. Germline lookup yields CDR1 LNHDA and CDR2 SQIVND (reference sequence). The junction had 14 bases not matched to a gene; V was cut back by 5 bases and J by 7 bases. CDR3: CASSSGQVTASNSPLHF. In DNA, the CDR3 is TGTGCCAGTAGTTCCGGACAGGTCACTGCCAGCAATTCACCCCTCCACTTT.

The V call is TRBV29-1, the J call TRBJ2-2; 7 bases are a match to TRBD2. The germline gives CDR1 SQVTM, CDR2 ANQGSEA. The CDR3 has 14 residues. The J segment lost 1 base and the V segment lost 4 bases, leaving 3 bases of the junction unmatched. CDR3 coding DNA: TGCAGCGTTGGCCGGGGGGTGAACACCGGGGAGCTGTTTTTT. Protein sequence: CSVGRGVNTGELFF.

The chain employs TRBV15 and TRBJ1-6, with D perhaps matching TRBD1 (5 bases). This CDR3 spans 15 amino acids. Germline V gene sequence: CDR1 LNHNV, CDR2 YYDKDF (reference sequence). Trimming cost V 2 bases and J 9 bases, with 14 bases left between them. DNA of the CDR3: TGTGCCACCAGCAGAATTCCCGGGAGGGGTTCACCCCTCCACTTT. Translating gives CATSRIPGRGSPLHF.

The genes are TRBV18 and TRBJ1-2, with TRBD1 matching 8 bases. Germline CDR1 is KGHSH and CDR2 is LQKENI. There are 16 residues in the CDR3. V was clipped by 3 bases and J by 3 bases; unmatched bases: 9. The CDR3 sequence is CASSPSDRGGHYGYTF. The DNA of the CDR3 is TGTGCCAGCTCACCCTCTGACAGGGGAGGTCACTATGGCTACACCTTC.

This clone was found a few times. This chain joins TRBV5-6 and TRBJ2-7; 7 bases map to TRBD1. Germline V gene lookup returns CDR1 SGHDT and CDR2 YYEEEE. The CDR3 length is 15 residues. V shed 4 bases, J shed 4 bases, and the junction held 11 bases outside the gene matches. The CDR3 loop reads CASSPKVKGAYEQYV. CDR3 bases: TGTGCCAGCAGCCCGAAGGTTAAGGGGGCGTACGAGCAGTACGTC.

The genes are TRBV5-6 and TRBJ1-3, with 9 bases matching TRBD1. V lost 2 bases, J lost 3 bases, and 3 bases stayed unmatched. The CDR3 has 15 residues. Germline lookup yields CDR1 SGHDT and CDR2 YYEEEE. The DNA for the CDR3 is TGTGCCAGCAGCTTCGGGACAGGGTATGGAAACACCATATATTTT. This encodes CASSFGTGYGNTIYF.

The gene calls are TRBV6-2 or TRBV6-3 and TRBJ2-7; D is perhaps TRBD1 (7 bases). Trimming removed 2 bases from V and 7 bases from J, with 18 bases in between. The germline CDR1 and CDR2 sequences are MNHEY and SVGEGT. The CDR3 contains 15 residues. In DNA, the CDR3 is TGTGCCAGCAGTTACAATGACCGACCAGGGGGGGAGCAGTACGTC. Translated: CASSYNDRPGGEQYV.

The CDR3 DNA is TGTGCCTGGAGGCGACAGGGGCGCACGAACACTGAAGCTTTCTTT. This codes for CAWRRQGRTNTEAFF. V gene TRBV30 combines with J gene TRBJ1-1, with 8 positions matching TRBD1. The trim removed 3 bases at V and 1 base at J, leaving 7 bases unmatched. This CDR3 has 15 amino acids. The germline V gene has CDR1 GTSNPN and CDR2 SVGIG (reference sequence).

J is TRBJ2-4 and V is TRBV27; 8 bases are a match to TRBD2. Trimming removed 2 bases from V and 8 bases from J; junction bases left unmatched: 5. There are 14 residues in the CDR3. The germline gives CDR1 MNHEY, CDR2 SMNVEV (reference sequence). The CDR3 reads CASSLVAGGYIQYF. For the CDR3, the DNA is TGTGCCAGCAGTTTAGTTGCGGGGGGCTACATTCAGTACTTC.

The J gene is TRBJ1-3, the V gene TRBV3-1 (or the pseudogene TRBV3-2), with D possibly TRBD1 on 6 matching bases. Germline V gene data show CDR1 as LGHDT and CDR2 as YNNKEL (reference sequence). CDR3 length equals 14 residues. Trimming stripped 5 bases from V and 3 bases from J, with 11 bases between. The CDR3 sequence is CASSFRGDGNTIYF. The CDR3, as DNA: TGTGCCAGCAGCTTCAGGGGAGATGGAAACACCATATATTTT.

The rearrangement links TRBV19 to TRBJ1-1, with TRBD1 identical over 9 bases. Germline CDR1 is LNHDA and CDR2 is SQIVND (reference sequence). After removal of 2 bases from V and 1 base from J, the junction contained 8 bases not matched to a gene. The CDR3 extends over 17 amino acids. The CDR3 coding sequence is TGTGCCAGTAGTATACAGGGACAGGGCCCTTGGAACACTGAAGCTTTCTTT. Amino acid sequence: CASSIQGQGPWNTEAFF. Full variable domain (rest looked up from reference TRBV19 and TRBJ1-1): DGGITQSPKYLFRKEGQNVTLSCEQNLNHDAMYWYRQDPGQGLRLIYYSQIVNDFQKGDIAEGYSVSREKKESFPLTVTSAQKNPTAFYLCASSIQGQGPWNTEAFFGQGTRLTVV.

The rearrangement links TRBV18 to TRBJ2-5, with TRBD2 matching 8 bases. Germline CDR1 is KGHSH and CDR2 is LQKENI. V was pared by 3 bases and J by 2 bases, with 14 bases of the junction left unmatched. This CDR3 region has 18 residues. CDR3 in DNA: TGTGCCAGCTCACCTGGGGCTAGCGGGCCCCGCGAACAAGAGACCCAGTACTTC. Translation: CASSPGASGPREQETQYF.

The V call is TRBV10-3, the J call TRBJ1-2; TRBD1 matches 9 bases. The CDR3 loop spans 13 amino acids. The ends lost 6 bases at V and 7 bases at J; junction bases unmatched: 6. Per germline, CDR1 ENHRY and CDR2 SYGVKD. CDR3 bases: TGTGCCATCAGGATGGACAGGGGTAGTGGCTACACCTTC. Protein product: CAIRMDRGSGYTF.

The rearrangement links TRBV11-3 to TRBJ2-5; TRBD1 might be the D (5 bases). The CDR3 length is 16 residues. V was pared by 0 bases and J by 2 bases, with 13 bases between. CDR1 is SGHNT and CDR2 is YENEEA in the germline V gene. The CDR3 bases are TGTGCCAGCAGCTTAGATTCTGACAGAGGACAAGAGACCCAGTACTTC. Translating it yields CASSLDSDRGQETQYF.

The CDR3 nucleotides are TGCGCCAGCAGTCAATCGAGGCAGGGAGGCGAGACCCAGTACTTC. It codes for CASSQSRQGGETQYF. This chain uses TRBV23-1 with TRBJ2-5; TRBD2 is a possible D gene (6 bases). Being an ORF, TRBV23-1 has a function that is uncertain. The CDR3 covers 15 residues. The V end lost 0 bases, the J end lost 5 bases, and 13 bases lay between the germline ends.

This clone has a single count. The rearrangement links TRBV24-1 to TRBJ2-1, with 9 bases aligning to TRBD1. There are 12 residues in the CDR3. CDR1 and CDR2 (germline): KGHDR, SFDVKD. Trimming took 12 bases from V and 7 from J; bases not matched to a gene: 6. This chain's CDR3 is CAAGQGVNEQFF. In DNA form, the CDR3 reads TGTGCCGCGGGACAGGGTGTGAATGAGCAGTTCTTC.

The CDR3 sequence: CASNYGLPSTDTQYF. The CDR3 region has the DNA TGTGCCAGCAACTACGGACTCCCGAGCACAGATACGCAGTATTTT. The rearrangement links TRBV7-2 to TRBJ2-3; D may be TRBD2 (5 bases). Germline CDR1 reads SGHTA; CDR2 reads FQGNSA. There are 15 residues in the CDR3. V was clipped by 7 bases and J by 0 bases, with 14 bases between them.

This sequence joins TRBV3-1 (or the pseudogene TRBV3-2) and TRBJ2-3, with 7 bases lining up with TRBD2. J gave up 2 bases and V 3 bases, and 2 bases lay outside the gene matches. Germline CDR1 LGHDT, CDR2 YNNKEL (reference sequence). This CDR3 comprises 14 residues. The CDR3: CASSHGGFTDTQYF. In nucleotides, the CDR3 is TGTGCCAGCAGCCACGGGGGGTTCACAGATACGCAGTATTTT.